These T cell receptor beta chains were read from a single sample in a study of control samples from healthy donors and cancer patients. Sequencing was performed with immunoSEQ multiplex PCR; in TCRdb, only in-frame clones are kept and a portion is missing. Altogether 150,000 or so clones are present, about 86% being singletons, with the ten largest covering over 1.5%. The sample taken for sequencing was blood. These receptors were collected from a man in his late teens or twenties in good health. Each CDR3 is given with its conserved first and last residue. Fields, in order: J gene, clone size, D gene, V gene, CDR3 protein, CDR3 DNA. D genes are given only for firm matches. Rows give clone size only sometimes, using once, few, many, or a class for an expanded clone.

TRBJ2-4	.	TRBD2	TRBV4-1	CASSQVGGEGGKNIQYF	TGCGCCAGCAGCCAAGTCGGGGGGGAGGGTGGCAAAAACATTCAGTACTTC
TRBJ1-1	.	.	TRBV11-2	CASSPAGARTEAFF	TGTGCCAGCAGCCCCGCCGGGGCGCGAACTGAAGCTTTCTTT
TRBJ2-1	.	.	TRBV3-1/TRBV3-2	CASSQEHRRDEQFF	TGTGCCAGCAGCCAAGAACACCGGCGGGATGAGCAGTTCTTC
TRBJ1-2	.	TRBD1	TRBV6-2/TRBV6-3	CASSYSRTGTHGYTF	TGTGCCAGCAGTTACTCCCGGACAGGGACCCATGGCTACACCTTC
TRBJ2-7	.	.	TRBV4-1	CASSQGTPGYEQYF	TGCGCCAGCAGCCAAGGAACCCCCGGCTACGAGCAGTACTTC
TRBJ1-6	.	.	TRBV6-6	CASSSPRQNSPLHF	TGTGCCAGCAGTTCCCCGAGACAGAATTCACCCCTCCACTTT
TRBJ1-5	.	.	TRBV27	CASSLGGVGQPQHF	TGTGCCAGCAGTTTAGGAGGGGTTGGTCAGCCCCAGCATTTT
TRBJ2-2	once	TRBD1	TRBV5-6	CASSLTGDGGELFF	TGTGCCAGCAGCTTGACAGGGGACGGCGGGGAGCTGTTTTTT
TRBJ1-2	.	TRBD1	TRBV28	CASSFRQGGYTF	TGTGCCAGCAGTTTCAGACAGGGAGGCTACACCTTC
TRBJ2-7	few	TRBD2	TRBV7-8	CASSPGLAAYEQYF	TGTGCCAGCAGCCCGGGACTAGCGGCCTACGAGCAGTACTTC
TRBJ2-5	once	TRBD2	TRBV5-4	CASSLAGLAVSQETQYF	TGTGCCAGCAGCTTGGCGGGACTAGCGGTATCCCAAGAGACCCAGTACTTC
TRBJ1-6	.	TRBD1	TRBV27	CASSLRGPSYNSPLHF	TGTGCCAGCAGTTTAAGGGGGCCCTCCTATAATTCACCCCTCCACTTT
TRBJ1-1	.	TRBD1	TRBV2	CAGTGETTEAFF	TGTGCCGGGACAGGGGAAACCACTGAAGCTTTCTTT
TRBJ2-7	.	TRBD1	TRBV2	CASSVTGAAYEQYF	TGTGCCAGCAGTGTCACAGGGGCAGCCTACGAGCAGTACTTC
TRBJ1-6	.	TRBD1	TRBV7-9	CASSSGTGLRESTLHF	TGTGCCAGCAGTTCCGGGACAGGGTTACGGGAATCGACCCTCCACTTT
TRBJ1-1	.	.	TRBV28	CASSLSVRGAQNTEAFF	TGTGCCAGCAGTTTATCCGTAAGGGGGGCACAGAACACTGAAGCTTTCTTT
TRBJ2-2	.	TRBD2	TRBV4-1	CASSLSGGNAGELFF	TGCGCCAGCAGCCTTAGCGGGGGAAACGCCGGGGAGCTGTTTTTT
TRBJ2-3	.	.	TRBV29-1	CSVEAQGSTDTQYF	TGCAGCGTTGAAGCGCAAGGGAGCACAGATACGCAGTATTTT
TRBJ1-2	once	.	TRBV4-3	CASSQGQRGWDYGYTF	TGCGCCAGCAGCCAAGGCCAGCGGGGGTGGGACTATGGCTACACCTTC
TRBJ2-1	.	.	TRBV5-6	CASSLSRRYGDEQFF	TGTGCCAGCAGCTTGAGCCGTCGGTATGGCGATGAGCAGTTCTTC
TRBJ2-7	.	TRBD1	TRBV18	CASSPQDRATYEQYF	TGTGCCAGCTCACCGCAGGACAGGGCCACCTACGAGCAGTACTTC
TRBJ2-1	.	TRBD1	TRBV6-5	CASSYSTGGPRNEQFF	TGTGCCAGCAGTTACTCGACAGGGGGGCCGAGAAATGAGCAGTTCTTC
TRBJ2-5	.	.	TRBV27	CATKGGEIQYF	TGTGCCACCAAGGGGGGTGAAATCCAGTACTTC
TRBJ2-1	.	TRBD2	TRBV7-9	CASSLGTSGGRHYNEQFF	TGTGCCAGCAGCTTAGGCACTAGCGGGGGGCGTCACTACAATGAGCAGTTCTTC
TRBJ1-6	.	.	TRBV30	CAWSKGTENSPLHF	TGTGCCTGGAGCAAAGGGACCGAGAATTCACCCCTCCACTTT
TRBJ1-1	.	.	TRBV2	CASSEWTDRPNTEAFF	TGTGCCAGCAGTGAATGGACGGATAGACCGAACACTGAAGCTTTCTTT
TRBJ2-1	.	.	TRBV7-2	CASSLAGSDPYNEQFF	TGTGCCAGCAGCTTAGCGGGGTCAGACCCGTACAATGAGCAGTTCTTC
TRBJ2-1	.	.	TRBV3-1/TRBV3-2	CASSALIGNEQFF	TGTGCCAGCAGCGCACTTATAGGTAATGAGCAGTTCTTC
TRBJ1-2	.	.	TRBV5-4	CASYPGRYYGYTF	TGTGCCAGTTACCCGGGACGGTACTATGGCTACACCTTC
TRBJ1-2	.	TRBD1	TRBV12-5	CASGLGDSHYGYTF	TGTGCTAGTGGTTTGGGGGACAGCCACTATGGCTACACCTTC
TRBJ1-3	few	.	TRBV9	CASSVASTASENTIYF	TGTGCCAGCAGCGTAGCCTCGACAGCCAGCGAAAACACCATATATTTT
TRBJ2-5	.	TRBD1	TRBV4-1	CASSQDRGEETQYF	TGCGCCAGCAGCCAGGACAGGGGGGAAGAGACCCAGTACTTC
TRBJ2-7	.	TRBD2	TRBV7-9	CASRNPAGSSYEQYF	TGTGCCAGCAGAAATCCAGCGGGGAGCTCCTACGAGCAGTACTTC
TRBJ1-6	.	.	TRBV30	CAWSIPDSIHSPLHF	TGTGCCTGGAGTATACCGGACAGTATCCATTCACCCCTCCACTTT
TRBJ1-6	.	.	TRBV5-1	CASSLAVAGDNSPLHF	TGCGCCAGCAGCTTGGCGGTTGCGGGGGATAATTCACCCCTCCACTTT
TRBJ1-4	few	TRBD1	TRBV5-6	CASSLGQALGKLFF	TGTGCCAGCAGCTTAGGACAGGCCTTAGGGAAACTGTTTTTT
TRBJ2-5	.	TRBD2	TRBV7-8	CASSLVFSGGPETQYF	TGTGCCAGCAGCTTAGTTTTTAGCGGGGGTCCCGAGACCCAGTACTTC
TRBJ1-1	few	.	TRBV28	CASSPPGPEAFF	TGTGCCAGCAGTCCCCCGGGACCGGAAGCTTTCTTT
TRBJ2-7	.	.	TRBV6-4	CANRPRQGYYEQYF	TGTGCCAACCGACCCAGGCAGGGCTACTACGAGCAGTACTTC
TRBJ1-4	.	.	TRBV7-2	CASSLVSVASNEKLFF	TGTGCCAGCAGCTTAGTTTCTGTGGCATCTAATGAAAAACTGTTTTTT
TRBJ1-6	few	TRBD1	TRBV30	CAWSPGTGGSPLHF	TGTGCCTGGAGCCCCGGGACAGGGGGTTCACCCCTCCACTTT
TRBJ1-1	.	.	TRBV28	CASSSNTEAFF	TGTGCCAGCAGTTCGAACACTGAAGCTTTCTTT
TRBJ2-5	.	TRBD1	TRBV7-3	CASSLKGQHQGETQYF	TGTGCCAGCAGCTTAAAGGGACAGCACCAAGGGGAGACCCAGTACTTC
TRBJ2-6	once	TRBD1	TRBV4-2	CASSRQGGANVLTF	TGTGCCAGCAGCCGACAGGGTGGGGCCAACGTCCTGACTTTC
TRBJ1-1	.	.	TRBV6-5	CASSQTVLNTEAFF	TGTGCCAGCAGCCAGACAGTTTTGAACACTGAAGCTTTCTTT
TRBJ2-3	once	.	TRBV9	CASSVTADTQYF	TGTGCCAGCAGCGTAACGGCAGATACGCAGTATTTT
TRBJ2-2	.	.	TRBV5-4	CASSLAGSDGELFF	TGTGCCAGCAGCTTGGCAGGTTCGGACGGGGAGCTGTTTTTT
TRBJ1-1	.	.	TRBV19	CASSSPGLHTEAFF	TGTGCCAGTAGTTCCCCAGGGCTTCACACTGAAGCTTTCTTT